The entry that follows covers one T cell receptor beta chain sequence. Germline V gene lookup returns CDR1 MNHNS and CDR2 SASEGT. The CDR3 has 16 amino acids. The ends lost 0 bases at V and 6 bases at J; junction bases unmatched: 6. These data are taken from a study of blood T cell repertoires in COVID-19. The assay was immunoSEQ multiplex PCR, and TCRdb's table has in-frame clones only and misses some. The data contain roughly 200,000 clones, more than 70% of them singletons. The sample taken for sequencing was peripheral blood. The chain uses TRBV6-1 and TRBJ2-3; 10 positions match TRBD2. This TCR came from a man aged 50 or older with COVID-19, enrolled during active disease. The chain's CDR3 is CASSEALAGGRDTQYF. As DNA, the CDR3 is TGTGCCAGCAGTGAAGCTTTAGCGGGGGGCCGGGATACGCAGTATTTT.